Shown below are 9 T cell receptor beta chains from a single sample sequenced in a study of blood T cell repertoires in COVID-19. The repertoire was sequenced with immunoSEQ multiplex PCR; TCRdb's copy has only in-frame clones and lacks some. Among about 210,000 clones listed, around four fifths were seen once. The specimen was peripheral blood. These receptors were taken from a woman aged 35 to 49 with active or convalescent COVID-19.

For the CDR3, the DNA is TGTGCCAGCAGTCCCCGAACGCGCACCGGGGAGCTGTTTTTT. This gives the protein CASSPRTRTGELFF. The chain carries TRBV27 and TRBJ2-2, with D unresolved. CDR1 is MNHEY, CDR2 SMNVEV, per germline (reference sequence). The CDR3 extends over 14 amino acids. V was trimmed by 5 bases and J by 4 bases, leaving 11 bases between them.

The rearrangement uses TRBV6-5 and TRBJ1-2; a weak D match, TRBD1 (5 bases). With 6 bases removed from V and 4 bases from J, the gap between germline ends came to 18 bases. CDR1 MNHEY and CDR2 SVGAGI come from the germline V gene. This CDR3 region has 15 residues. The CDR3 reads CASRAPRRQFYGYTF. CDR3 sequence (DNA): TGTGCCAGCAGGGCCCCTCGACGACAGTTCTATGGCTACACCTTC.

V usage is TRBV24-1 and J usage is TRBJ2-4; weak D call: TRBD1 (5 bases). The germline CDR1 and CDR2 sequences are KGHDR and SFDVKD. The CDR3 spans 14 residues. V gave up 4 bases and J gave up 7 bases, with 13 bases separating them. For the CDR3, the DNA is TGTGCCACCAGTGACTCCGCCCAGGGCAACATTCAGTACTTC. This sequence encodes CATSDSAQGNIQYF.

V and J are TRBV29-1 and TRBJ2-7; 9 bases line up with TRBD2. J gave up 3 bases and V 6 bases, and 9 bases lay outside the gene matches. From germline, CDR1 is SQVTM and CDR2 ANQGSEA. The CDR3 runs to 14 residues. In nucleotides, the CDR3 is TGCAGCGTCTTACAGGCGGGGGGGCTCTACGAGCAGTACTTC. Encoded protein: CSVLQAGGLYEQYF.

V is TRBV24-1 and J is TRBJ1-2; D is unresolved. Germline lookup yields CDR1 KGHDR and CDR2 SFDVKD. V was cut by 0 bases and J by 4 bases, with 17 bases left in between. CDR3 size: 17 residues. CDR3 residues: CATSDLHGPGFPYGYTF. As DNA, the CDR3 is TGTGCCACCAGTGATTTGCACGGCCCGGGTTTTCCCTATGGCTACACCTTC.

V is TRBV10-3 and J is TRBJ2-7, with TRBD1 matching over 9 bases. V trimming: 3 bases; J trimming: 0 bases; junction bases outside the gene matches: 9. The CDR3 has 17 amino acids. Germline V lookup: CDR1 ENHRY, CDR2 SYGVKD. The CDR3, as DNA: TGTGCCATCAGTGACCGGGACAGGGTTGTAAGCTCCTACGAGCAGTACTTC. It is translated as CAISDRDRVVSSYEQYF.

The CDR3 DNA reads as TGTGCCAGTCGGGACAGGGGCGAGAATGAGCAGTTCTTC. Translating gives CASRDRGENEQFF. The rearrangement links TRBV6-5 to TRBJ2-1, with TRBD1 identical over 10 bases. Looked up from germline, CDR1 is MNHEY and CDR2 is SVGAGI. The CDR3 has 13 amino acids. With V trimmed by 9 bases and J by 7 bases, 6 bases remained unmatched.

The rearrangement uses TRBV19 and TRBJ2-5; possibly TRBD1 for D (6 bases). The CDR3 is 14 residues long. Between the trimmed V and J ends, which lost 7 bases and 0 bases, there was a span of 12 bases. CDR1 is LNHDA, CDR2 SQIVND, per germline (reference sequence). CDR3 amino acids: CASMPGANQETQYF. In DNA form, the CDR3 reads TGTGCCAGTATGCCAGGGGCAAACCAAGAGACCCAGTACTTC. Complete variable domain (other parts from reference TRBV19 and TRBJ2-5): DGGITQSPKYLFRKEGQNVTLSCEQNLNHDAMYWYRQDPGQGLRLIYYSQIVNDFQKGDIAEGYSVSREKKESFPLTVTSAQKNPTAFYLCASMPGANQETQYFGPGTRLLVL.

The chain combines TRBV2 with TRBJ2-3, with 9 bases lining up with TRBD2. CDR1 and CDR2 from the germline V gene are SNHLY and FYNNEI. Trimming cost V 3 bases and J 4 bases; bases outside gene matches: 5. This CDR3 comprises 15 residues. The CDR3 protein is CASSEISGGPDTQYF. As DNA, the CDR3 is TGTGCCAGCAGTGAGATTAGCGGGGGTCCAGATACGCAGTATTTT. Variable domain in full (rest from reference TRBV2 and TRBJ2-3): EPEVTQTPSHQVTQMGQEVILRCVPISNHLYFYWYRQILGQKVEFLVSFYNNEISEKSEIFDDQFSVERPDGSNFTLKIRSTKLEDSAMYFCASSEISGGPDTQYFGPGTRLTVL.